The clone carrying this TCR beta chain occurred many times. Its antigen is undetermined. The CDR3 loop spans 17 amino acids. V shed 4 bases and J shed 0 bases, with 16 bases lying between them. The V gene's germline CDR1 is SGHRS and CDR2 YFSETQ. The output of every sequencing run exceeded 170 million TCR-beta sequences, derived from 15-18 subjects. TCRdb independently ran MiXCR on the 5' RACE reads; one entry per CDR3 protein. The table has some 70,000 distinct CDR3 sequences, around 3.1% seen once. These data are taken from a study of neurological immune-mediated disorders. Findings and limits, study-wide: None of the CDR3 amino acid sequences in expanded clones turned up in more than one subject, which points to private repertoires in all groups.

Unsorted libraries were generated from 2 million PBMCs held at -80 degrees C. The V gene is TRBV5-1, the J gene TRBJ1-4; possibly TRBD1 for D (6 bases). The sequence was collected from a man in his forties with multiple sclerosis. Sequencing was carried out using PBMCs. CDR3 residues: CASSREVDSATNEKLFF. CDR3 coding DNA: TGCGCCAGCAGCAGGGAGGTGGACAGCGCAACTAATGAAAAACTGTTTTTT.